The sequence of this T cell receptor (beta chain) was determined in a study of identical twins. V was pared by 0 bases and J by 4 bases, with 13 bases between. CDR1 and CDR2 from the germline V gene are LGHDT and YNNKEL (reference sequence). This CDR3 comprises 15 residues. It was template switching that added a universal primer site, and there were unique molecular identifiers on the cDNA. MiXCR was run by TCRdb on the 5' RACE reads, yielding one entry per CDR3 protein. Of a few hundred thousand distinct CDR3 sequences listed, roughly 15% are singletons. Note on this clonotype: Its antigen remains unknown.

Study conclusions and caveats: Fewer insertions characterized abundant cord blood beta clonotypes, whereas memory repertoires showed none.

In addition, the sample was reused for a study of yellow fever vaccine responses in identical twins. That publication notes: Reportedly, the response of twins' T cells to the vaccine seemed partly convergent, partly personalized.

The specimen was CD4+ T cells sorted from blood. This receptor was taken from a woman younger than 35 in good health. J is TRBJ2-7 and V is TRBV3-1; TRBD1 might be the D (5 bases). CDR3: CASSQDWMGRYEQYF. The CDR3 DNA reads TGTGCCAGCAGCCAAGATTGGATGGGGCGTTACGAGCAGTACTTC.